What follows are 12 T cell receptor beta chains derived from one specimen sequenced in a study of blood T cell repertoires in COVID-19. This table comes from immunoSEQ multiplex PCR, and its TCRdb copy is limited to in-frame clones, with some not included. The sample carries 210,000 or so clones, roughly 80% recorded once. What was sequenced was PBMCs or T cells enriched from blood (not recorded which). Every receptor here comes from a man aged 55 to 70 who had recovered from COVID-19.

This clone was detected once. The chain has TRBV2 and TRBJ1-4; the match to TRBD1 covers 7 bases. V was clipped by 7 bases and J by 7 bases; unmatched bases: 12. Per germline, CDR1 SNHLY and CDR2 FYNNEI. This CDR3 has 15 amino acids. This CDR3 reads CASNLQGRNGEKLFF. In nucleotides, the CDR3 is TGTGCCAGCAATCTACAGGGGCGGAACGGTGAAAAACTGTTTTTT.

V usage is TRBV3-1 (or the pseudogene TRBV3-2) and J usage is TRBJ1-3; D is ambiguous. Trimming took 2 bases from V and 3 from J, leaving 8 bases between them. Germline V gene sequence: CDR1 LGHDT, CDR2 YNNKEL (reference sequence). The CDR3 consists of 14 residues. In DNA form, the CDR3 reads TGTGCCAGCAGCCAACAGAGGCTTGGAAACACCATATATTTT. Translated: CASSQQRLGNTIYF.

The chain carries TRBV29-1 and TRBJ1-1, with no clear D. The CDR3 contains 12 residues. The germline CDR1 and CDR2 sequences are SQVTM and ANQGSEA. The V end was cut by 7 bases, the J end by 5 bases, with 14 bases between. CDR3 coding DNA: TGCAGCGCTGGGGAGCTGAGAACTGAAGCTTTCTTT. It yields the protein CSAGELRTEAFF.

V and J are TRBV5-1 and TRBJ1-2, with unresolved D. Germline lookup yields CDR1 SGHRS and CDR2 YFSETQ. The CDR3 loop spans 12 amino acids. V lost 5 bases and J lost 7, with 12 bases in between. The CDR3 DNA follows: TGCGCCAGCAGGTGGGGAGCGGGTGGCTACACCTTC. Translation gives CASRWGAGGYTF.

The V and J genes are TRBV21-1 and TRBJ2-3; the table's D call of TRBD1 was not tested on the DNA. TRBV21-1 is termed a pseudogene. CDR3 size: 15 residues. CDR3 amino acids: CASSKETRDADTQYF. In DNA form, the CDR3 reads TGTGCCAGCAGCAAAGAAACCAGGGATGCAGATACGCAGTATTTT.

The chain has TRBV7-4 and TRBJ2-1, with TRBD2 matching 13 bases. Trimming cost V 0 bases and J 0 bases; bases outside gene matches: 5. The germline V gene encodes CDR1 SGHVT and CDR2 SQSDAQ. CDR3 length equals 19 residues. CDR3 sequence reads: CASSLARLAGGISYNEQFF. The CDR3 coding sequence is TGTGCCAGCAGCTTAGCGCGACTAGCGGGGGGAATCTCCTACAATGAGCAGTTCTTC.

The CDR3 loop is CAWTSRATEAFF. The CDR3 DNA reads TGTGCCTGGACATCCAGGGCCACTGAAGCTTTCTTT. This rearrangement joins TRBV30 to TRBJ1-1; the D gene is possibly TRBD1 (5 bases). This CDR3 is built from 12 residues. CDR1 GTSNPN and CDR2 SVGIG come from the germline V gene (reference sequence). Trimming pared 4 bases from V and 4 bases from J, leaving 10 bases between.

The chain recombines TRBV4-2 with TRBJ2-5; the match to TRBD2 covers 7 bases. After removal of 1 base from V and 4 bases from J, the junction contained 3 bases not matched to a gene. There are 14 residues in the CDR3. CDR1 LGHNA and CDR2 YNFKEQ come from the germline V gene. DNA for the CDR3: TGTGCCAGCAGCCAAGGGGGAGGGCTAGAGACCCAGTACTTC. Residues: CASSQGGGLETQYF.

The rearrangement uses TRBV2 and TRBJ2-1; a weak D match, TRBD1 (6 bases). Germline V CDR1 and CDR2: SNHLY, FYNNEI. The CDR3 loop spans 14 amino acids. Trimming left V 4 bases short and J 10 bases short, with 17 bases between. CDR3 sequence: CASSGAFRDTEQFF. CDR3 nucleotides: TGTGCCAGCAGTGGCGCTTTCCGGGACACCGAGCAGTTCTTC.

The chain links TRBV9 to TRBJ2-1; TRBD2 agrees at 13 bases. With 4 bases clipped from V and 12 bases from J, the junction kept 10 bases outside the gene matches. Germline values: CDR1 SGDLS, CDR2 YYNGEE. The CDR3 is made up of 15 amino acids. CDR3 amino acids: CASSPPGLAGRGQFF. In DNA, the CDR3 is TGTGCCAGCAGCCCTCCGGGACTAGCGGGGCGGGGGCAGTTCTTC.

The sample holds one count of this clone. In DNA, the CDR3 is TGTGCCACCACCCCAGGGTCTGGGTTATACAATGAGCAGTTCTTC. It yields the protein CATTPGSGLYNEQFF. The V and J genes are TRBV19 and TRBJ2-1, with a tentative D call TRBD1 (5 bases). CDR3 length: 15 residues. The V gene lost 10 bases and the J gene lost 4 bases, with 20 bases spanning the gap. Germline CDR1 LNHDA, CDR2 SQIVND (reference sequence).

The J gene is TRBJ2-4, the V gene TRBV10-3; TRBD1 agrees at 9 bases. The germline gives CDR1 ENHRY, CDR2 SYGVKD. The V and J ends lost 3 bases and 5 bases, in that order; junction bases with no gene match: 8. The CDR3 length is 16 residues. The CDR3 DNA reads TGTGCCATCAGTGACCCAGACAGGGGGTCGGAAAACATTCAGTACTTC. This sequence encodes CAISDPDRGSENIQYF.